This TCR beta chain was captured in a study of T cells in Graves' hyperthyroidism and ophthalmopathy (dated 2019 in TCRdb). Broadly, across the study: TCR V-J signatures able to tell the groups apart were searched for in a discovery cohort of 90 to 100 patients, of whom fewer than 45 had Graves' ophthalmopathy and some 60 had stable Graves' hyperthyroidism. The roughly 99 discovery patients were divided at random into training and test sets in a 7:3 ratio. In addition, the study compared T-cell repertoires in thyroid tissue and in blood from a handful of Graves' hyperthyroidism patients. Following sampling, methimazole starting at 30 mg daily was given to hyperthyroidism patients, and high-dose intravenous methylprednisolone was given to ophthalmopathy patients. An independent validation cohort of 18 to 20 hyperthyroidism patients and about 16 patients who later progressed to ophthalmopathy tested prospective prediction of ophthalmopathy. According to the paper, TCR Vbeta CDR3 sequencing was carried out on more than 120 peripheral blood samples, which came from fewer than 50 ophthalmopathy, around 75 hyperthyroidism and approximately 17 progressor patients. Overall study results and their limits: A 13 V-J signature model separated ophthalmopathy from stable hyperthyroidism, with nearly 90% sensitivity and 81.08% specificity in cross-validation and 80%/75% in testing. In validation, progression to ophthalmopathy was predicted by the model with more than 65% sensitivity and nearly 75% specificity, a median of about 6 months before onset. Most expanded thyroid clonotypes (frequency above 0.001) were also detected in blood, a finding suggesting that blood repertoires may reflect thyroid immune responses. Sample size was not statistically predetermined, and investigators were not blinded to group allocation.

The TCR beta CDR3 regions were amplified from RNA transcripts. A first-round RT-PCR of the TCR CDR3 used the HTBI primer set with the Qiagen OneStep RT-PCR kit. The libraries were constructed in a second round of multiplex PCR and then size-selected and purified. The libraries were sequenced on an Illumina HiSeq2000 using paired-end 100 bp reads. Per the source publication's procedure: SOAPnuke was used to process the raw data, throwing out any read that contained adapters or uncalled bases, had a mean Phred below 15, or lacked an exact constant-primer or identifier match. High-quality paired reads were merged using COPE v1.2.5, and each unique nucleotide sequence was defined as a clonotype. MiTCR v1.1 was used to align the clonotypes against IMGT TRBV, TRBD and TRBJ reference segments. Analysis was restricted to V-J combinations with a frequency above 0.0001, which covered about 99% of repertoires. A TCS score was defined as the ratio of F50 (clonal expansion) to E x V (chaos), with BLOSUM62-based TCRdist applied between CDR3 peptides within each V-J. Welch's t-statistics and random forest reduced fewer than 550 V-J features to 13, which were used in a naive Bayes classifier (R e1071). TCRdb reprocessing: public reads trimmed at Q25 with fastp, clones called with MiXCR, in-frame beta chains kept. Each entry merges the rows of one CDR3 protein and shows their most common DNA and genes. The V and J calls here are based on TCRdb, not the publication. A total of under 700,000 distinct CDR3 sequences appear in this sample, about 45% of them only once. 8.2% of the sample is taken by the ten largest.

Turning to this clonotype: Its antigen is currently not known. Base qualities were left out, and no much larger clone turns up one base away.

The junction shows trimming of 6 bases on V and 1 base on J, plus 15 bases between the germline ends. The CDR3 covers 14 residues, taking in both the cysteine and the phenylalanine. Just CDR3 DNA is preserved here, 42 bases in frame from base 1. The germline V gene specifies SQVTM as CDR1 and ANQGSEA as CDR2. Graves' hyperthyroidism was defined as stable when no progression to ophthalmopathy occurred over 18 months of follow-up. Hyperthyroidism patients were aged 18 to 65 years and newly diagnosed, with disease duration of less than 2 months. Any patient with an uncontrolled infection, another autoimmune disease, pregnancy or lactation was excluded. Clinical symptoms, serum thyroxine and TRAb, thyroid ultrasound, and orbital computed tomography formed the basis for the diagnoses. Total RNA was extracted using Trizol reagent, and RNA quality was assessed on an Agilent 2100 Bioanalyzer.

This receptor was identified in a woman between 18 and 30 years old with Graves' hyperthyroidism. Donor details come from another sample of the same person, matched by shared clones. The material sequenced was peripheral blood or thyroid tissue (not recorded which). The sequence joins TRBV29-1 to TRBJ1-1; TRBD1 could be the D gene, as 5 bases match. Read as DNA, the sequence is TGCAGCGTCGAGGATTATCAGGGGAACACTGAAGCTTTCTTT. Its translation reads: CSVEDYQGNTEAFF.